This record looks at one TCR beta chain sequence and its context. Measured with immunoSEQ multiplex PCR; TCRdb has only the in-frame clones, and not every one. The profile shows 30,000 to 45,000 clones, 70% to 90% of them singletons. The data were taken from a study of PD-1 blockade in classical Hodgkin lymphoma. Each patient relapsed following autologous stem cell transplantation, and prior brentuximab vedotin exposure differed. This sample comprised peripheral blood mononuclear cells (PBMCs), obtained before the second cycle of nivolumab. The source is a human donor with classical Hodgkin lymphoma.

The CDR3, as DNA: TGTGCCAGCAGTTTGGTGCGCGAGCCCAAAAACATTCAGTACTTC. Translating gives CASSLVREPKNIQYF. The chain couples TRBV11-3 to TRBJ2-4; D is ambiguous. V dropped 6 bases and J dropped 2 bases, with 14 bases sitting between them. The germline V gene encodes CDR1 SGHNT and CDR2 YENEEA. This CDR3 spans 15 amino acids.